This paragraph covers one TCR beta chain sequence. Its matching antigen is unknown. Assay: immunoSEQ multiplex PCR; the TCRdb copy retains only in-frame clones and omits some. The sample records about a million clones, 60% to 80% being singletons. V was pared by 3 bases and J by 7 bases, with 6 bases between. The germline V gene has CDR1 SEHNR and CDR2 FQNEAQ (reference sequence). This CDR3 has 11 residues. This entry is derived from a study of shared clonotypes between healthy human individuals. Study findings and constraints: The study found lower generation probabilities in non-shared clonotypes than in those shared by all four donors. The authors expected sequencing depth to affect clonotype sharing among donors.

This chain connects TRBV7-9 to TRBJ1-2; D is uncertain. This clonotype originated in a man younger than 35 in good health. Some clones in this sample may be carry-over from other donors' samples. The sequencing sample was made of memory CD4+ T cells from PBMCs. Subset of the sample: CD45RA-negative fraction. CDR3 DNA: TGTGCCAGCAGCTTGTACGGTGGCTACACCTTC. Its protein is CASSLYGGYTF. Filled out from reference TRBV7-9 and TRBJ1-2, the complete variable domain reads DTGVSQNPRHKITKRGQNVTFRCDPISEHNRLYWYRQTLGQGPEFLTYFQNEAQLEKSRLLSDRFSAERPKGSFSTLEIQRTEQGDSAMYLCASSLYGGYTFGSGTRLTVV.